This passage covers 14 T cell receptor beta chains from one sample sequenced in a study of blood T cell repertoires in COVID-19. Sequencing used immunoSEQ multiplex PCR; TCRdb keeps in-frame clones, though not all of them. The sample yields about 150,000 clones, approximately 81% seen once. What was sequenced was peripheral blood. These receptors all come from a human donor with acute or convalescent COVID-19. The donor label of this sample is uncertain.

The chain is built from TRBV30 and TRBJ2-5, with D possibly being TRBD2 (6 bases). CDR3 length: 14 amino acids. The germline V gene encodes CDR1 GTSNPN and CDR2 SVGIG (reference sequence). Trimming cost V 2 bases and J 5 bases, with 15 bases left between them. DNA of the CDR3: TGTGCCTGGAGTCCGCGGGACTTGAGGGAGACCCAGTACTTC. Translating it yields CAWSPRDLRETQYF.

Points on this clone: Additional DNA sequences in this sample encode the identical CDR3. The rearrangement links TRBV11-2 to TRBJ1-5, with a tentative D call TRBD1 (5 bases). In germline, CDR1 is SGHAT, CDR2 FQNNGV. The V end lost 5 bases, the J end lost 3 bases, and 8 bases lay between the germline ends. The CDR3 sequence is 13 residues long. The CDR3 loop is CASSQGFNQPQHF. CDR3 DNA sequence: TGTGCCAGCAGCCAGGGTTTCAATCAGCCCCAGCATTTT.

The genes are TRBV19 and TRBJ2-1, with 10 bases matching TRBD2. This CDR3 is built from 16 residues. V was pared by 8 bases and J by 9 bases, with 16 bases of the junction left unmatched. CDR1 and CDR2 from the germline V gene are LNHDA and SQIVND (reference sequence). CDR3 DNA: TGTGCCAGTCATAACACCTGGGCTAGCGGGGGAAGTGAGCAGTTCTTC. As protein: CASHNTWASGGSEQFF.

The table lists this clone with a count of one. The chain couples TRBV28 to TRBJ2-1, with D uncertain. Germline-derived CDR1 and CDR2 are MDHEN and SYDVKM. This CDR3 region has 12 residues. Trimming stripped 4 bases from V and 11 bases from J, with 12 bases between. The CDR3: CASSSARGKQFF. Written as DNA, the CDR3 is TGTGCCAGCAGTTCTGCGCGAGGTAAGCAGTTCTTC.

V and J are TRBV2 and TRBJ2-5, with 11 positions matching TRBD1. The V gene end was trimmed by 5 bases and the J gene end by 1 base; junction bases not matched to a gene: 6. CDR1 is SNHLY, CDR2 FYNNEI, per germline. This CDR3 comprises 16 residues. The CDR3 here is CASSTGTGGRQETQYF. In DNA, the CDR3 is TGTGCCAGCAGTACCGGGACAGGGGGTCGCCAAGAGACCCAGTACTTC.

J is TRBJ2-6 and V is TRBV7-8; TRBD1 is a possible D gene (7 bases). The V and J ends lost 5 bases and 1 base respectively, with 15 bases between them. CDR1 is SGHVS, CDR2 FQNEAQ, per germline. The CDR3 extends over 17 amino acids. The CDR3 DNA reads TGTGCCAGCAGCAACAGGGGAGGAAGGTCTGGGGCCAACGTCCTGACTTTC. It specifies CASSNRGGRSGANVLTF. Supplemented by reference TRBV7-8 and TRBJ2-6, the full variable domain reads GAGVSQSPRYKVAKRGQDVALRCDPISGHVSLFWYQQALGQGPEFLTYFQNEAQLDKSGLPSDRFFAERPEGSVSTLKIQRTQQEDSAVYLCASSNRGGRSGANVLTFGAGSRLTVL.

The chain uses TRBV6-5 and TRBJ2-7; 7 nucleotides align to TRBD2. There are 11 residues in the CDR3. The junction had 4 bases not matched to a gene; V was cut back by 10 bases and J by 4 bases. The germline V gene encodes CDR1 MNHEY and CDR2 SVGAGI. The DNA of the CDR3 is TGTGCCACCATAGCGGGTTACGAGCAGTACGTC. Translation: CATIAGYEQYV.

The chain carries TRBV18 and TRBJ1-1, with TRBD1 matching 10 bases. The length of the CDR3 is 17 residues. Per the germline V gene, CDR1 is KGHSH and CDR2 is LQKENI. Unmatched junction bases numbered 10, after V lost 6 bases and J lost 0 bases. CDR3 protein: CASSPGVGQGLNTEAFF. The DNA for the CDR3 is TGTGCCAGCTCCCCCGGTGTGGGACAGGGGTTGAACACTGAAGCTTTCTTT.

The CDR3 nucleotides are TGTGCCAGCAGACCAAACCTACAGGGGGGGGACTATGGCTACACCTTC. Its translation: CASRPNLQGGDYGYTF. The chain combines TRBV27 with TRBJ1-2; the match to TRBD1 covers 8 bases. The CDR3 is 16 amino acids. V lost 6 bases to trimming and J lost 3 bases; unmatched junction nucleotides: 12. Germline-derived CDR1 and CDR2 are MNHEY and SMNVEV (reference sequence).

This chain uses TRBV6-2 or TRBV6-3 with TRBJ1-5; D is possibly TRBD1 (6 bases). Trimming left V 2 bases short and J 3 bases short, with 11 bases between. Germline V gene lookup returns CDR1 MNHEY and CDR2 SVGEGT. CDR3 length equals 15 residues. The CDR3 DNA is TGTGCCAGCAGTTACACAAACAGGGTCAATCAGCCCCAGCATTTT. As protein: CASSYTNRVNQPQHF.

The chain has TRBV10-3 and TRBJ2-7; D possibly corresponds to TRBD2 (5 bases). The V gene lost 0 bases and the J gene lost 0 bases, with 21 bases spanning the gap. The CDR3 is 19 residues long. Germline assignment: CDR1 ENHRY and CDR2 SYGVKD. The CDR3 region has the DNA TGTGCCATCAGTGAGTCCCAAACCACAGCCGGACGGGGCTCCTACGAGCAGTACGTC. Residues: CAISESQTTAGRGSYEQYV.

V usage is TRBV7-9 and J usage is TRBJ1-5; D possibly corresponds to TRBD1 (6 bases). This CDR3 region has 17 residues. Germline values: CDR1 SEHNR, CDR2 FQNEAQ (reference sequence). Trimming removed 1 base from V and 1 base from J, with 14 bases in between. The chain's CDR3 is CASSLGALGGSNQPQHF. For the CDR3, the DNA is TGTGCCAGCAGCTTAGGGGCCCTTGGGGGCAGCAATCAGCCCCAGCATTTT.

This sequence joins TRBV7-9 and TRBJ2-1; 10 positions match TRBD1. The V and J ends lost 1 base and 15 bases, in that order; junction bases with no gene match: 3. The CDR3 runs 12 residues. CDR1 is SEHNR and CDR2 is FQNEAQ in the germline V gene (reference sequence). This CDR3 is CASSLGQGAAFF. In DNA, the CDR3 is TGTGCCAGCAGCTTAGGACAGGGGGCTGCGTTCTTC. Using reference TRBV7-9 and TRBJ2-1 for the parts outside the CDR3, the full variable domain is DTGVSQNPRHKITKRGQNVTFRCDPISEHNRLYWYRQTLGQGPEFLTYFQNEAQLEKSRLLSDRFSAERPKGSFSTLEIQRTEQGDSAMYLCASSLGQGAAFFGPGTRLTVL.

The V gene is TRBV3-1 (or the pseudogene TRBV3-2), the J gene TRBJ1-1; D call uncertain. The CDR3 has 14 amino acids. The V gene lost 5 bases and the J gene lost 4 bases, with 14 bases spanning the gap. Germline assignment: CDR1 LGHDT and CDR2 YNNKEL (reference sequence). The CDR3 region is CASSNRVPGTEAFF. The CDR3 nucleotides read TGTGCCAGCAGCAACCGGGTCCCGGGCACTGAAGCTTTCTTT.